The 32 T cell receptor beta chains below were found in one sample sequenced in a study of OX40 agonist ivuxolimab in advanced cancers. Only in-frame clones appear in the TCRdb table, and some are missing; sequencing was by immunoSEQ multiplex PCR. The table shows approximately 26,000 clones, with roughly 91% occurring only once. Sequences were derived from CD4+ or CD8+ T cells sorted from blood, sampled in a trial of the OX40 agonist ivuxolimab. The receptors originated from an adult with an advanced solid tumor such as melanoma, head and neck, liver or kidney cancer.

This clone has a handful of counts. The rearrangement links TRBV7-9 to TRBJ1-1; no firm D call. The V gene's germline CDR1 is SEHNR and CDR2 FQNEAQ (reference sequence). The CDR3 runs 12 residues. The V and J ends lost 4 bases and 3 bases respectively, with 6 bases between them. CDR3 nucleotide sequence: TGTGCCAGCAGCTCGCTAGACACTGAAGCTTTCTTT. Encoded protein: CASSSLDTEAFF.

The chain employs TRBV19 and TRBJ1-1, with a tentative D call TRBD1 (5 bases). This CDR3 has 13 residues. V lost 1 base to trimming and J lost 8 bases, with 11 bases between them. In germline, CDR1 is LNHDA, CDR2 SQIVND (reference sequence). CDR3: CASSIGAGREAFF. As DNA, the CDR3 is TGTGCCAGTAGTATAGGTGCAGGGCGAGAAGCTTTCTTT. Drawing the rest from reference TRBV19 and TRBJ1-1, the complete variable domain is DGGITQSPKYLFRKEGQNVTLSCEQNLNHDAMYWYRQDPGQGLRLIYYSQIVNDFQKGDIAEGYSVSREKKESFPLTVTSAQKNPTAFYLCASSIGAGREAFFGQGTRLTVV.

The chain links TRBV4-1 to TRBJ1-6; 8 bases line up with TRBD1. CDR3 length equals 15 residues. Trimming removed 4 bases from V and 8 bases from J; junction bases left unmatched: 7. CDR1 is MGHRA and CDR2 is YSYEKL in the germline V gene. CDR3 in amino acids: CASSPRQGSDSPLHF. As DNA, the CDR3 is TGCGCCAGCAGCCCCCGACAGGGGTCAGATTCACCCCTCCACTTT.

V and J are TRBV6-5 and TRBJ1-2; maybe TRBD1 (5 bases). Trimming left V 2 bases short and J 8 bases short, with 9 bases between. Germline CDR1 is MNHEY and CDR2 is SVGAGI. The CDR3 sequence is 12 residues long. DNA for the CDR3: TGTGCCAGCAGTTACGCGGGGGTAGGCTACACCTTC. Translation: CASSYAGVGYTF.

The gene calls are TRBV10-3 and TRBJ2-7; no clear D gene. The ends were cut back, 5 bases at V and 4 bases at J, with 15 bases in the middle. The CDR3 is 14 residues long. In germline, CDR1 is ENHRY, CDR2 SYGVKD. The CDR3, as DNA: TGTGCCATCAGTCCTGGGCAGGATTCATACGAGCAGTACTTC. Translated, it gives CAISPGQDSYEQYF.

This rearrangement joins TRBV19 to TRBJ1-1; TRBD1 is a possible D gene (5 bases). Trimming took off 7 bases at V and 4 bases at J, with 16 bases between the two ends. Germline lookup yields CDR1 LNHDA and CDR2 SQIVND (reference sequence). The CDR3 has 14 residues. The CDR3 spells CASMLEGAATEAFF. Here the CDR3 DNA reads TGTGCCAGTATGTTGGAAGGGGCGGCCACTGAAGCTTTCTTT.

This sequence joins TRBV14 and TRBJ2-1; D not certain. The CDR3 contains 15 residues. Germline CDR1 is SGHDN and CDR2 is FVKESK. Trimming pared 4 bases from V and 2 bases from J, leaving 12 bases between. The CDR3 DNA sequence: TGTGCCAGCAGCCCTCCTTTGGAGCCCTACAATGAGCAGTTCTTC. Protein: CASSPPLEPYNEQFF.

The chain joins TRBV28 to TRBJ2-4; 8 bases are shared with TRBD2. The CDR3 is made up of 18 amino acids. CDR1 and CDR2 (germline): MDHEN, SYDVKM. V was pared by 5 bases and J by 2 bases, with 14 bases of the junction left unmatched. Here the CDR3 reads CASSRRTAGGGSKNIQYF. Written as DNA, the CDR3 is TGTGCCAGCAGTAGACGTACCGCGGGAGGAGGATCCAAAAACATTCAGTACTTC. Together with reference TRBV28 and TRBJ2-4, the CDR3 gives the full variable domain: DVKVTQSSRYLVKRTGEKVFLECVQDMDHENMFWYRQDPGLGLRLIYFSYDVKMKEKGDIPEGYSVSREKKERFSLILESASTNQTSMYLCASSRRTAGGGSKNIQYFGAGTRLSVL.

This sequence joins TRBV11-2 and TRBJ2-5; possibly TRBD1 for D (5 bases). The CDR3 extends over 15 amino acids. Germline V lookup: CDR1 SGHAT, CDR2 FQNNGV. With 1 base removed from V and 1 base from J, the gap between germline ends came to 10 bases. CDR3 DNA: TGTGCCAGCAGCTTAGGGCTTGGGGCCCAAGAGACCCAGTACTTC. Protein: CASSLGLGAQETQYF.

The chain has TRBV2 and TRBJ1-5, with a possible D match to TRBD1 (6 bases). Germline CDR1 and CDR2: SNHLY and FYNNEI. V was pared by 7 bases and J by 5 bases, with 12 bases between. This CDR3 region has 13 residues. The CDR3 nucleotides read TGTGCCAGCACTCAGGGGTTTGATCAGCCCCAGCATTTT. Protein: CASTQGFDQPQHF.

The V call is TRBV19, the J call TRBJ1-2; D might be TRBD1 (6 bases). This CDR3 is 13 amino acids long. Trimming pared 6 bases from V and 4 bases from J, leaving 12 bases between. The V gene's germline CDR1 is LNHDA and CDR2 SQIVND (reference sequence). The CDR3 is CASRLDSSYGYTF. CDR3 DNA sequence: TGTGCCAGTAGGTTGGACAGTTCCTATGGCTACACCTTC. Full variable domain (remainder filled in from reference TRBV19 and TRBJ1-2): DGGITQSPKYLFRKEGQNVTLSCEQNLNHDAMYWYRQDPGQGLRLIYYSQIVNDFQKGDIAEGYSVSREKKESFPLTVTSAQKNPTAFYLCASRLDSSYGYTFGSGTRLTVV.

The chain has TRBV9 and TRBJ1-1; D call uncertain. The germline CDR1 and CDR2 sequences are SGDLS and YYNGEE. The CDR3 consists of 13 residues. The V and J ends lost 0 bases and 4 bases respectively, with 7 bases between them. CDR3 DNA: TGTGCCAGCAGCGTAGGCGGGAGCACTGAAGCTTTCTTT. Its translation: CASSVGGSTEAFF. Looking up the rest from reference TRBV9 and TRBJ1-1 gives the full variable domain: DSGVTQTPKHLITATGQRVTLRCSPRSGDLSVYWYQQSLDQGLQFLIQYYNGEERAKGNILERFSAQQFPDLHSELNLSSLELGDSALYFCASSVGGSTEAFFGQGTRLTVV.

DNA of the CDR3: TGTGCCTCCCAATTCGACAGATTCCAAGAGACCCAGTACTTC. Translation: CASQFDRFQETQYF. This rearrangement joins TRBV2 to TRBJ2-5; D may be TRBD1 (5 bases). The V gene's germline CDR1 is SNHLY and CDR2 FYNNEI. The CDR3 runs 14 residues. V lost 11 bases and J lost 1, with 17 bases in between.

This chain links TRBV5-1 with TRBJ2-5, with no clear D. The CDR3 sequence is 18 residues long. Germline V CDR1 and CDR2: SGHRS, YFSETQ. The germline V and J ends were trimmed by 4 bases and 2 bases, with 24 bases remaining between them. The CDR3 spells CASSPGWAEASSQETQYF. Here the CDR3 DNA reads TGCGCCAGCAGCCCTGGTTGGGCTGAGGCTTCTTCACAAGAGACCCAGTACTTC.

Notes on this clone: The junction shows a germline mismatch at one end, possibly a read error. V usage is TRBV6-1 and J usage is TRBJ2-3; 9 bases fit TRBD1. CDR3 length: 15 amino acids. Germline assignment: CDR1 MNHNS and CDR2 SASEGT. This CDR3 reads CASREGTGFADTQYF. CDR3 nucleotides: TGTGCCAGCAGGGAAGGGACAGGGTTCGCAGATACGCAGTATTTT.

The CDR3 here is CASSMGYLETQYF. The CDR3 nucleotides read TGTGCCAGTAGTATGGGGTATTTAGAGACCCAGTACTTC. This sequence joins TRBV19 and TRBJ2-5, with D unresolved. This CDR3 is 13 amino acids long. Deletions cut 3 bases from V and 4 bases from J, with 9 bases between. CDR1 LNHDA and CDR2 SQIVND come from the germline V gene (reference sequence).

The chain carries TRBV7-2 and TRBJ2-2; 8 nucleotides line up with TRBD2. The V and J ends lost 3 bases and 13 bases, in that order; junction bases with no gene match: 13. Germline CDR1 and CDR2: SGHTA and FQGNSA. This CDR3 spans 15 amino acids. DNA for the CDR3: TGTGCCAGCAGCTTCGATCTCGCGGGGGGATCTCGGCTGTTTTTT. Protein product: CASSFDLAGGSRLFF.

DNA of the CDR3: TGTGCCATCAGTGAGAATTTGCATCAGCCCCAGCATTTT. This sequence encodes CAISENLHQPQHF. The chain joins TRBV10-3 to TRBJ1-5; D is unclear. This CDR3 is built from 13 residues. V gave up 2 bases and J gave up 5 bases, with 7 bases separating them. Germline V gene lookup returns CDR1 ENHRY and CDR2 SYGVKD.

This rearrangement joins TRBV7-9 to TRBJ2-3; D is uncertain. Germline loops: CDR1 SEHNR, CDR2 FQNEAQ (reference sequence). This CDR3 region has 14 residues. The germline V and J ends were trimmed by 5 bases and 1 base, with 10 bases remaining between them. Here the CDR3 DNA reads TGTGCCAGCAGCAAGGGTGTTGGCACAGATACGCAGTATTTT. Its translation is CASSKGVGTDTQYF.

The chain couples TRBV28 to TRBJ1-6; 10 bases agree with TRBD1. There are 16 residues in the CDR3. Germline V CDR1 and CDR2: MDHEN, SYDVKM. The J segment lost 9 bases and the V segment lost 6 bases, leaving 11 bases of the junction unmatched. CDR3 residues: CASSGPGQGFSSPLHF. In DNA form, the CDR3 reads TGTGCCAGCAGCGGACCGGGACAGGGGTTTAGTTCACCCCTCCACTTT.

J is TRBJ1-2 and V is TRBV29-1, with D uncertain. The V end lost 2 bases, the J end lost 5 bases, and 6 bases lay between the germline ends. This CDR3 region has 11 residues. Per germline, CDR1 SQVTM and CDR2 ANQGSEA. Here the CDR3 DNA reads TGCAGCGTTGAAATCGGGTATGGCTACACCTTC. Protein sequence: CSVEIGYGYTF.

V usage is TRBV6-5 and J usage is TRBJ1-2; the D gene is possibly TRBD1 (5 bases). CDR3 length: 11 residues. With 8 bases removed from V and 2 bases from J, the gap between germline ends came to 6 bases. The germline CDR1 and CDR2 sequences are MNHEY and SVGAGI. CDR3 protein: CASGGNYGYTF. DNA for the CDR3: TGTGCCAGCGGGGGAAACTATGGCTACACCTTC.

The CDR3 spells CASSVSGRATYEQYF. The CDR3 DNA follows: TGTGCCAGCAGCGTCAGCGGGAGGGCCACCTACGAGCAGTACTTC. The V gene is TRBV5-6, the J gene TRBJ2-7, with TRBD2 matching over 10 bases. CDR3 length: 15 residues. V lost 4 bases and J lost 2; bases outside the gene matches: 6. Germline CDR1 SGHDT, CDR2 YYEEEE. The variable domain in full, completed from reference TRBV5-6 and TRBJ2-7, reads DAGVTQSPTHLIKTRGQQVTLRCSPKSGHDTVSWYQQALGQGPQFIFQYYEEEERQRGNFPDRFSGHQFPNYSSELNVNALLLGDSALYLCASSVSGRATYEQYFGPGTRLTVT.

The count of this clone is one. The chain has TRBV7-2 and TRBJ2-5, with TRBD2 matching 13 bases. The CDR3 is made up of 16 amino acids. V lost 5 bases and J lost 3; bases outside the gene matches: 6. CDR1 and CDR2 from the germline V gene are SGHTA and FQGNSA. CDR3 nucleotide sequence: TGTGCCAGCAGCAAGTGGACTAGCGGGGGTAAAGAGACCCAGTACTTC. Its translation is CASSKWTSGGKETQYF. The full variable domain, its missing parts supplied by reference TRBV7-2 and TRBJ2-5, is GAGVSQSPSNKVTEKGKDVELRCDPISGHTALYWYRQSLGQGLEFLIYFQGNSAPDKSGLPSDRFSAERTGGSVSTLTIQRTQQEDSAVYLCASSKWTSGGKETQYFGPGTRLLVL.

This clone was observed once. V and J are TRBV5-1 and TRBJ1-3; D might be TRBD1 (6 bases). V dropped 2 bases and J dropped 2 bases, with 8 bases sitting between them. CDR3 length: 14 residues. Per the germline V gene, CDR1 is SGHRS and CDR2 is YFSETQ. The CDR3 coding sequence is TGCGCCAGCAGCTTAACAGGGCCTGGAAACACCATATATTTT. Its translation: CASSLTGPGNTIYF.

The chain recombines TRBV5-1 with TRBJ1-2, with D possibly being TRBD1 (6 bases). Germline assignment: CDR1 SGHRS and CDR2 YFSETQ. The CDR3 is made up of 16 amino acids. V was cut by 2 bases and J by 7 bases, with 21 bases left in between. The CDR3 nucleotides read TGCGCCAGCAGCTTTCTAGGAATGACAGGTTGGCGTGGCTACACCTTC. It encodes CASSFLGMTGWRGYTF.

This chain links TRBV9 with TRBJ1-6; unclear D gene. CDR3 length equals 15 residues. Germline-derived CDR1 and CDR2 are SGDLS and YYNGEE. Deletions cut 3 bases from V and 3 bases from J, with 10 bases between. CDR3 bases: TGTGCCAGCAGCGCCCCCGGGGACTATAATTCACCCCTCCACTTT. Translation gives CASSAPGDYNSPLHF.

The genes are TRBV15 and TRBJ2-1; 10 bases agree with TRBD2. The germline CDR1 and CDR2 sequences are LNHNV and YYDKDF (reference sequence). The CDR3 runs 15 residues. V dropped 1 base and J dropped 8; count of bases not matched to a gene: 5. CDR3: CATSRGTSGRDEQFF. The CDR3 DNA reads as TGTGCCACCAGCAGAGGGACTAGCGGAAGGGATGAGCAGTTCTTC.

The rearrangement uses TRBV7-2 and TRBJ2-7; 8 bases align to TRBD1. With 5 bases clipped from V and 4 bases from J, the junction kept 7 bases outside the gene matches. The CDR3 covers 14 residues. Germline CDR1 reads SGHTA; CDR2 reads FQGNSA. The CDR3 nucleotides are TGTGCCAGCAGCACCCGGACAGGGCAGTACGAGCAGTACTTC. Translating gives CASSTRTGQYEQYF.

V gene TRBV29-1 combines with J gene TRBJ1-1; D uncertain. V was clipped by 2 bases and J by 2 bases, with 9 bases between them. CDR3 length equals 13 residues. CDR1 is SQVTM and CDR2 is ANQGSEA in the germline V gene. This chain's CDR3 is CSVERGLNTEAFF. CDR3 DNA sequence: TGCAGCGTTGAAAGAGGGTTAAACACTGAAGCTTTCTTT.

The chain employs TRBV19 and TRBJ2-7; 10 nucleotides agree with TRBD1. J was trimmed by 10 bases and V by 2 bases; bases with no gene match: 8. Germline CDR1 is LNHDA and CDR2 is SQIVND (reference sequence). The CDR3 runs 14 residues. The chain's CDR3 is CASSIRGQGHPQYF. As DNA, the CDR3 is TGTGCCAGTAGTATAAGGGGACAGGGGCACCCACAGTACTTC.

This clone was counted only a few times. The chain joins TRBV9 to TRBJ2-1, with TRBD1 matching over 10 bases. The germline gives CDR1 SGDLS, CDR2 YYNGEE. This CDR3 has 16 amino acids. The V segment lost 4 bases and the J segment 4 bases; nucleotides outside the gene matches: 8. The CDR3 DNA follows: TGTGCCAGCAGCCCAGGGACAGGGGAAGGATACAATGAGCAGTTCTTC. Translation: CASSPGTGEGYNEQFF.